These 16 T cell receptor beta chains came from one sample sequenced in a study of blood T cells in healthy people across ages. With a J-beta primer mix and a sample-barcoded 5' primer, a second PCR ran about 7 to 12 cycles. TCRdb reprocessed the 5' RACE reads via MiXCR and lists one record per CDR3 protein. The sample yields hundreds of thousands of distinct CDR3 sequences, approximately 40% seen once. The sample was blood. The source of these receptors is a man older than 75 in good health.

In its sample, this clonotype was seen once. This chain connects TRBV20-1 to TRBJ2-7; no clear D gene. Looked up from germline, CDR1 is DFQATT and CDR2 is SNEGSKA (reference sequence). The CDR3 consists of 14 residues. V gave up 6 bases and J gave up 3 bases, with 18 bases separating them. The CDR3 reads CSAPSESQGYEQYF. CDR3 bases: TGCAGTGCCCCCTCGGAGAGCCAAGGCTACGAGCAGTACTTC.

The chain joins TRBV6-5 to TRBJ2-5; TRBD2 aligns across 8 bases. The germline gives CDR1 MNHEY, CDR2 SVGAGI. The CDR3 has 15 amino acids. The V gene end was trimmed by 7 bases and the J gene end by 11 bases; junction bases not matched to a gene: 18. CDR3: CASKPVEREYKEQYF. The CDR3 coding sequence is TGTGCCAGCAAGCCCGTGGAGCGGGAGTATAAAGAGCAGTACTTC.

This chain connects TRBV9 to TRBJ2-5, with 9 bases that match TRBD2. The CDR3 runs to 16 residues. V lost 2 bases and J lost 1; bases outside the gene matches: 6. From germline, CDR1 is SGDLS and CDR2 YYNGEE. The CDR3 region is CASSVASGTSQETQYF. The DNA for the CDR3 is TGTGCCAGCAGCGTGGCTAGCGGGACATCCCAAGAGACCCAGTACTTC.

The gene calls are TRBV12-3 or TRBV12-4 and TRBJ1-1; TRBD1 might be the D (5 bases). Between the trimmed V and J ends, which lost 6 bases and 3 bases, there was a span of 14 bases. The CDR3 runs to 14 residues. Here the CDR3 DNA reads TGTGCCAGCAGCCTCAGAGGAGGGGACACTGAAGCTTTCTTT. It encodes CASSLRGGDTEAFF.

On this clonotype itself: This sequence may be a read error, since a much larger clone differs from it by one base. The chain has TRBV29-1 and TRBJ2-3; 8 positions match TRBD2. Germline V gene sequence: CDR1 SQVTM, CDR2 ANQGSEA. The CDR3 contains 14 residues. CDR3 DNA: TGCGGCGTTGCTTGGCGGGAGGGCACAGATACGCAGTATTTT. Amino acids: CGVAWREGTDTQYF.

The table lists this clonotype with a few counts. CDR3 nucleotide sequence: TGCGCCAGCAGGAAGGGGACAGCACAAGAGACCCAGTACTTC. Protein sequence: CASRKGTAQETQYF. The chain carries TRBV10-1 and TRBJ2-5; 7 positions agree with TRBD1. CDR3 length: 14 residues. Trimming at V came to 6 bases and at J to 2 bases, leaving 6 bases not matched to a gene. CDR1 is WNHNN and CDR2 is SYGVQD in the germline V gene (reference sequence).

Of note for this clonotype: The junction and the germline gene differ at one end; a read error may be behind it. The CDR3 sequence is CASGQWTSGTDTQYF. In DNA form, the CDR3 reads TGTGCCAGCGGCCAGTGGACTAGCGGGACAGATACGCAGTATTTT. The chain joins TRBV14 to TRBJ2-3; 11 positions match TRBD2. CDR1 is SGHDN and CDR2 is FVKESK in the germline V gene. The CDR3 has 15 residues.

The chain carries TRBV5-1 and TRBJ1-2; a weak D match, TRBD1 (5 bases). Germline V CDR1 and CDR2: SGHRS, YFSETQ. V dropped 3 bases and J dropped 3 bases, with 15 bases sitting between them. This CDR3 has 15 residues. CDR3 in amino acids: CASSSGTGGYYGYTF. Here the CDR3 DNA reads TGCGCCAGCAGCTCTGGGACCGGGGGGTACTATGGCTACACCTTC.

Remarks on this clonotype: Its ends do not fully match the called genes, so a read error is possible. The rearrangement links TRBV29-1 to TRBJ1-1; no clear D. CDR3 length equals 14 residues. CDR1 and CDR2 (germline): SQVTM, ANQGSEA. The chain's CDR3 is CSVEFGRLNTESFF. For the CDR3, the DNA is TGCAGCGTCGAGTTCGGTAGGCTGAACACTGAATCTTTCTTT. The entire variable domain, with the rest obtained from reference TRBV29-1 and TRBJ1-1, is as follows: SAVISQKPSRDICQRGTSLTIQCQVDSQVTMMFWYRQQPGQSLTLIATANQGSEATYESGFVIDKFPISRPNLTFSTLTVSNMSPEDSSIYLCSVEFGRLNTESFFGQGTRLTVV.

In this sample, this clonotype turned up a few times. This chain uses TRBV20-1 with TRBJ2-7; the D gene is possibly TRBD1 (5 bases). The V end lost 3 bases, the J end lost 5 bases, and 11 bases lay between the germline ends. This CDR3 is 12 amino acids long. CDR1 is DFQATT, CDR2 SNEGSKA, per germline (reference sequence). The CDR3 reads CSARPGANEQYF. The CDR3 DNA reads as TGCAGTGCTAGGCCTGGGGCCAACGAGCAGTACTTC.

This clonotype has a count of ten or more. In DNA form, the CDR3 reads TGTGCCAGCAGCTTATCTAGCGGGGTCCCATCCTACGAGCAGTACTTC. This sequence encodes CASSLSSGVPSYEQYF. The J gene is TRBJ2-7, the V gene TRBV11-2; 9 nucleotides agree with TRBD2. Unmatched junction bases numbered 6, after V lost 2 bases and J lost 1 base. The CDR3 extends over 16 amino acids. CDR1 and CDR2 from the germline V gene are SGHAT and FQNNGV. The whole variable domain, filled in from reference TRBV11-2 and TRBJ2-7, reads EAGVAQSPRYKIIEKRQSVAFWCNPISGHATLYWYQQILGQGPKLLIQFQNNGVVDDSQLPKDRFSAERLKGVDSTLKIQPAKLEDSAVYLCASSLSSGVPSYEQYFGPGTRLTVT.

The rearrangement uses TRBV27 and TRBJ2-1, with a weak D call TRBD1 (5 bases). The V gene lost 2 bases and the J gene lost 6 bases, with 11 bases spanning the gap. Germline loops: CDR1 MNHEY, CDR2 SMNVEV (reference sequence). The CDR3 contains 14 residues. CDR3 sequence (DNA): TGTGCCAGCAGTTTAAGGCAGGGCCCCAATGAGCAGTTCTTC. Protein sequence: CASSLRQGPNEQFF.

The CDR3 DNA reads as TGTGCCAGCAGTCTACAGGGGGTTCGGGATGAGCAGTACTTC. Translation gives CASSLQGVRDEQYF. This chain connects TRBV6-1 to TRBJ2-5, with 8 bases matching TRBD1. Germline V gives CDR1 MNHNS, CDR2 SASEGT. Trimming at V came to 5 bases and at J to 11 bases, leaving 13 bases not matched to a gene. The CDR3 contains 14 residues.

The chain employs TRBV27 and TRBJ2-1, with D uncertain. The ends were cut back, 6 bases at V and 7 bases at J, with 19 bases in the middle. The CDR3 loop spans 15 amino acids. In germline, CDR1 is MNHEY, CDR2 SMNVEV (reference sequence). The DNA of the CDR3 is TGTGCCAGCAGGCCGAATGGCCCGGTTGGGAATGAGCAGTTCTTC. Protein: CASRPNGPVGNEQFF.

This clonotype was seen at least ten times. This CDR3 reads CASRTAGTGDYEQYF. CDR3 bases: TGTGCCAGCAGAACCGCCGGGACAGGAGACTACGAGCAGTACTTC. V gene TRBV6-2 or TRBV6-3 combines with J gene TRBJ2-7, with TRBD1 matching 8 bases. CDR3 length: 15 amino acids. Trimming cost V 6 bases and J 3 bases; bases outside gene matches: 10. CDR1 is MNHEY and CDR2 is SVGEGT in the germline V gene.

This chain links TRBV7-2 with TRBJ1-5; 9 nucleotides agree with TRBD1. CDR1 is SGHTA, CDR2 FQGNSA, per germline. With V trimmed by 5 bases and J by 8 bases, 10 bases remained unmatched. The CDR3 totals 15 residues. The CDR3 DNA reads as TGTGCCAGCAGCCTAACCGGGACAGGGCCAAAGCCCCAGCATTTT. Its protein is CASSLTGTGPKPQHF.